The 5 T cell receptor beta chains in this list originate from one sample, sequenced in a study of T cell responses to AZD1222 COVID-19 vaccine. Using immunoSEQ multiplex PCR, the repertoire was profiled, and TCRdb retains in-frame clones only, with some absent. The sample consists of roughly 120,000 clones, around 85% of them appearing once. This material consisted of peripheral blood, taken 28 days after the second AZD1222 dose. The receptors originated from an adult who received the AZD1222 COVID-19 vaccine.

Written as DNA, the CDR3 is TGTGCCAGCAGCTTAGCGCTTGGCGGGGCAGATACGCAGTATTTT. Translating it yields CASSLALGGADTQYF. This chain uses TRBV7-2 with TRBJ2-3, with D tentatively TRBD2 (6 bases). CDR1 is SGHTA and CDR2 is FQGNSA in the germline V gene. Trimming took off 0 bases at V and 4 bases at J, with 11 bases between the two ends. The CDR3 is 15 residues long.

The sample holds one count of this clone. V usage is TRBV7-2 and J usage is TRBJ2-1; D could derive from TRBD1 or TRBD2 (6 bases each). CDR1 is SGHTA, CDR2 FQGNSA, per germline. Trimming left V 5 bases short and J 0 bases short, with 17 bases between. CDR3 size: 17 residues. CDR3 nucleotide sequence: TGTGCCAGCAGCGTTAAGGGGGGCCCTAGCTCCTACAATGAGCAGTTCTTC. Protein sequence: CASSVKGGPSSYNEQFF.

The chain carries TRBV7-3 and TRBJ2-1, with 7 bases lining up with TRBD2. Germline V gene lookup returns CDR1 SGHTA and CDR2 FQGTGA. This CDR3 comprises 14 residues. The trim removed 7 bases at V and 5 bases at J, leaving 8 bases unmatched. CDR3 in DNA: TGTGCCAGCAAGCGGAGCGGGACTGACAATGAGCAGTTCTTC. This sequence encodes CASKRSGTDNEQFF.

CDR3: CASTDRQGQSPLHF. The DNA for the CDR3 is TGTGCCAGCACCGACCGACAGGGGCAATCACCCCTCCACTTT. The chain combines TRBV6-5 with TRBJ1-6; 8 nucleotides align to TRBD1. The CDR3 runs to 14 residues. Per the germline V gene, CDR1 is MNHEY and CDR2 is SVGAGI. J lost 10 bases, V lost 7 bases, and 9 bases had no gene match.

In its sample, this clone was seen a few times. The rearrangement joins TRBV6-5 to TRBJ1-1; D is undetermined. The V and J ends lost 7 bases and 1 base respectively, with 10 bases between them. This CDR3 has 13 amino acids. Germline CDR1 MNHEY, CDR2 SVGAGI. CDR3 residues: CASKPSRNTEAFF. The DNA for the CDR3 is TGTGCCAGCAAGCCCTCCAGGAACACTGAAGCTTTCTTT.